This T cell receptor (beta chain) was recorded in a study of a mutant IDH1 vaccine in newly diagnosed glioma. At the level of the study: Across weeks 1, 3, 5, 7, 11, 15, 19 and 23, patients received a vaccination each time, eight in all. Once 4-6 weeks had passed after radiotherapy alone, vaccination started, or it started with temozolomide cycles. It was radiotherapy, temozolomide, or both that patients received previously, with most receiving both.

To note about this clone: Its cognate antigen is unknown.

Time point specified: week 23, last vaccination. Vaccinated patients received 300 ug of mutant IDH1 20-mer peptide per dose, with topical imiquimod. The CDR3 covers 16 residues. Germline V gene lookup returns CDR1 SGHRS and CDR2 YFSETQ. V shed 2 bases and J shed 7 bases, with 19 bases lying between them. Overall study results and limits: The authors found pseudoprogression apparently unrelated to changes in top peripheral T cell clonotypes.

Here immunoSEQ multiplex PCR was the method, and the copy in TCRdb shows in-frame clones only, minus some. This table holds about 77,000 clones, roughly 85% found once. This chain uses TRBV5-1 with TRBJ2-1; weak D call: TRBD2 (7 bases). The TCR was taken from a woman aged 50 to 65 with glioma. The sequences come from PBMCs, collected from a glioma patient whose treatment included an IDH1 peptide vaccine. DNA for the CDR3: TGCGCCAGCAGCTTCCCCATCGTGGGAGGGACAAATGAGCAGTTCTTC. Amino acids: CASSFPIVGGTNEQFF.